The 13 T cell receptor beta chains below come from one sample, sequenced in a study of tumor-infiltrating lymphocytes in primary liver carcinoma. The investigators made TCR beta cDNA from 400 to 550 ng total RNA, using a constant-region primer. Three nested multiplex PCR rounds of slightly modified ARM-PCR generated TCR beta libraries. TRBV1-TRBV30 forward and Cbeta reverse primers drove the first two approximately 10-cycle rounds. Each CDR3 protein gets one entry after TCRdb re-called the multiplex PCR reads with MiXCR. The sample carries approximately 320,000 distinct CDR3 sequences, nearly 60% recorded once. Unsorted whole blood yielded the blood RNA, and germline DNA was also extracted. The sequencing input was peripheral blood. The source is a woman between 25 and 40 years old with primary liver carcinoma and hepatitis B virus infection.

For this clonotype: Likely a read error: the CDR3 ends without its conserved phenylalanine or tryptophan. The chain combines TRBV11-2 with TRBJ2-7; no definite D call. The CDR3 spans 13 residues. CDR1 and CDR2 from the germline V gene are SGHAT and FQNNGV. The CDR3 DNA sequence: TGTGCCTGCAGCTTAGAGATGCTCTACGAGCAGTACTTA. Translating gives CACSLEMLYEQYL.

Worth noting for this clonotype: This sequence may be a read error, since a much larger clone differs from it by one base. The chain employs TRBV11-3 and TRBJ2-5; TRBD2 might be the D (5 bases). Germline assignment: CDR1 SGHNT and CDR2 YENEEA. The CDR3 is 15 residues long. V lost 0 bases, J lost 2 bases, and 10 bases lay in between. The CDR3 DNA reads as TGTGCCAGCAGCTTAGACTTCCGGGAACAAGAGACCCAGTACTTC. This encodes CASSLDFREQETQYF.

There are many counts of this clonotype. The rearrangement uses TRBV6-2 or TRBV6-3 and TRBJ1-1; D might be TRBD1 (6 bases). Between the trimmed V and J ends, which lost 8 bases and 2 bases, there was a span of 15 bases. The CDR3 extends over 14 amino acids. Germline loops: CDR1 MNHEY, CDR2 SVGEGT. The chain's CDR3 is CASGMTGSNTEAFF. The CDR3 DNA reads TGTGCCAGCGGGATGACAGGTTCTAACACTGAAGCTTTCTTT.

As regards this clonotype: The germline gene is not matched at one end of the junction; a read error may be the cause. The chain links TRBV6-2 or TRBV6-3 to TRBJ2-1; 7 bases are shared with TRBD2. This CDR3 has 14 residues. CDR1 and CDR2 (germline): MNHEY, SVGEGT. DNA of the CDR3: TGTGCCAGCACCCTAAGCGGGGCTTACAGTGAGCAGTTCTTC. This gives the protein CASTLSGAYSEQFF.

Worth noting for this clonotype: This may be a read error, as it is one base from a much larger clone. V gene TRBV29-1 combines with J gene TRBJ2-7; the match to TRBD1 covers 9 bases. The CDR3 sequence is 14 residues long. CDR1 SQVTM and CDR2 ANQGSEA come from the germline V gene. CDR3 in DNA: TGCAGCGTAGGCCCGGGACAGGGCGGGTACGAGCAGCACTTC. Translated, it gives CSVGPGQGGYEQHF.

Turning to this clonotype: The conserved phenylalanine or tryptophan normally closing the CDR3 is absent here, so this likely arose from a read error. The chain carries TRBV12-3 or TRBV12-4 and TRBJ1-6; D is possibly TRBD1 (5 bases). There are 17 residues in the CDR3. The V and J ends lost 3 bases and 13 bases respectively, with 25 bases between them. CDR3: CASSLAFDSSALTPLHV. The CDR3 DNA follows: TGTGCCAGCAGTTTGGCCTTCGACAGCTCAGCTTTGACCCCCCTCCACGTT.

The chain employs TRBV11-2 and TRBJ2-3; no clear D gene. V shed 2 bases and J shed 10 bases, with 13 bases lying between them. Germline V gene lookup returns CDR1 SGHAT and CDR2 FQNNGV. The CDR3 covers 13 residues. The CDR3 reads CASSLTEQNPQYF. The CDR3 DNA is TGTGCCAGCAGCTTAACCGAACAAAATCCGCAGTATTTT.

This clonotype was counted at least ten times. This chain joins TRBV4-2 and TRBJ2-1, with D unresolved. Trimming cost V 0 bases and J 9 bases, with 6 bases left between them. Germline V gene lookup returns CDR1 LGHNA and CDR2 YNFKEQ. CDR3 length: 12 residues. CDR3 DNA: TGTGCCAGCAGCCAAGAGTGGGGTGAGCAGTTCTTC. It encodes CASSQEWGEQFF.

As concerns this clonotype: This sequence may be a read error, since a much larger clone differs from it by one base. This CDR3 fails to terminate in the conserved phenylalanine or tryptophan, so it likely reflects a read error. J is TRBJ2-3 and V is TRBV6-2 or TRBV6-3, with D possibly matching TRBD1 (6 bases). V was cut by 8 bases and J by 2 bases, with 14 bases left in between. Germline V CDR1 and CDR2: MNHEY, SVGEGT. The CDR3 is made up of 14 amino acids. The CDR3 nucleotides read TGTGCCAGCCAAGATCAGGGGAACACAGATACGCAGTATTCT. Translation gives CASQDQGNTDTQYS.

Concerning this clonotype itself: This may be a read error: a much more frequent sequence differs by one nucleotide. Without the conserved terminal phenylalanine or tryptophan, this CDR3 likely stems from a read error. The chain joins TRBV12-3 or TRBV12-4 to TRBJ2-3, with TRBD2 as a possible D gene (5 bases). Trimming stripped 3 bases from V and 4 bases from J, with 20 bases between. There are 17 residues in the CDR3. The CDR3 reads CASSLVVAGMLSDTQYS. In DNA form, the CDR3 reads TGTGCCAGCAGTTTGGTGGTAGCCGGGATGCTCTCAGATACGCAGTATTCT.

This clonotype was seen at least ten times. Here the CDR3 reads CASTRGHEQYF. The CDR3 nucleotides read TGTGCCAGCACCAGGGGCCACGAGCAGTACTTC. The V and J genes are TRBV6-5 and TRBJ2-7; the D gene is possibly TRBD1 (6 bases). Germline V gene data show CDR1 as MNHEY and CDR2 as SVGAGI. Trimming stripped 7 bases from V and 5 bases from J, with 9 bases between. This CDR3 is 11 amino acids long.

This clonotype was counted at least ten times. The V call is TRBV4-1, the J call TRBJ2-1, with TRBD2 matching 7 bases. V lost 5 bases and J lost 4; bases outside the gene matches: 11. The CDR3 totals 16 residues. Germline V gene lookup returns CDR1 MGHRA and CDR2 YSYEKL. CDR3: CASSERYAGAYNEQFF. In nucleotides, the CDR3 is TGCGCCAGCAGCGAAAGGTACGCGGGAGCTTACAATGAGCAGTTCTTC.

This clonotype has a count of ten or more. The chain recombines TRBV4-1 with TRBJ2-7; possibly TRBD1 for D (6 bases). The CDR3 extends over 14 amino acids. Germline V lookup: CDR1 MGHRA, CDR2 YSYEKL. The V end was cut by 0 bases, the J end by 9 bases, with 15 bases between. The CDR3 spells CASSQDLRGWWQYF. Written as DNA, the CDR3 is TGCGCCAGCAGCCAAGATCTGAGGGGGTGGTGGCAGTACTTC.